The next 9 T cell receptor beta chains were all read from a single sample in a study of blood T cell repertoires in COVID-19. The repertoire was sequenced with immunoSEQ multiplex PCR; TCRdb's copy has only in-frame clones and lacks some. The table records some 510,000 clones, roughly 88% of them present only once. The sample taken for sequencing was PBMCs or T cells enriched from blood (not recorded which). The receptors come from a woman between 40 and 50 years old who had recovered from COVID-19.

V and J are TRBV30 and TRBJ2-3, with D possibly TRBD2 on 7 matching bases. The germline V gene has CDR1 GTSNPN and CDR2 SVGIG (reference sequence). CDR3 length: 14 amino acids. Between the trimmed V and J ends, which lost 8 bases and 2 bases, there was a span of 17 bases. The CDR3 DNA follows: TGTGCCACACAAAGGGGGGGGTACACAGATACGCAGTATTTT. It encodes CATQRGGYTDTQYF.

This clone was seen a handful of times. V gene TRBV4-2 combines with J gene TRBJ2-7, with a tentative D call TRBD2 (5 bases). Germline V CDR1 and CDR2: LGHNA, YNFKEQ. Trimming shortened V by 2 bases and J by 1 base, and 6 bases separated the two germline ends. The CDR3 consists of 13 residues. The CDR3 spells CASSQTRSYEQYF. The CDR3 nucleotides read TGTGCCAGCAGCCAAACTAGGTCCTACGAGCAGTACTTC.

The gene calls are TRBV5-5 and TRBJ1-2, with 7 bases that match TRBD1. Germline V lookup: CDR1 SGHKS, CDR2 YYEKEE (reference sequence). CDR3 length equals 14 residues. V trimming: 4 bases; J trimming: 6 bases; junction bases outside the gene matches: 9. The CDR3 DNA reads TGTGCCAGCAGCATCCAGACAGGGCAGGATGGCTACACCTTC. Encoded protein: CASSIQTGQDGYTF.

This chain uses TRBV5-8 with TRBJ2-7, with TRBD1 matching over 7 bases. Germline trimming cut 7 bases from V and 4 bases from J; bases unmatched to any gene: 11. The germline gives CDR1 SGHTS, CDR2 YDEGEE. The CDR3 runs to 14 residues. CDR3 sequence reads: CASEPGQATYEQYF. The CDR3 DNA follows: TGTGCCAGCGAGCCCGGACAGGCGACGTACGAGCAGTACTTC.

This chain links TRBV7-6 with TRBJ1-1; 9 bases map to TRBD1. CDR1 SGHVS and CDR2 FNYEAQ come from the germline V gene. The CDR3 spans 14 residues. J was trimmed by 5 bases and V by 1 base; bases with no gene match: 2. CDR3 amino acids: CASSLGDRVTEAFF. The CDR3 nucleotides are TGTGCCAGCAGCTTAGGGGACAGGGTTACTGAAGCTTTCTTT.

This sequence joins TRBV5-1 and TRBJ2-7; 8 bases map to TRBD1. V was pared by 0 bases and J by 3 bases, with 11 bases of the junction left unmatched. The CDR3 loop spans 17 amino acids. Per the germline V gene, CDR1 is SGHRS and CDR2 is YFSETQ. CDR3 residues: CASSLGSSGQDVYEQYF. The CDR3, as DNA: TGCGCCAGCAGCTTGGGGAGTTCGGGACAGGACGTCTACGAGCAGTACTTC.

The chain carries TRBV2 and TRBJ2-5; 8 positions match TRBD2. Germline CDR1 reads SNHLY; CDR2 reads FYNNEI. V was pared by 8 bases and J by 3 bases, with 8 bases of the junction left unmatched. CDR3 length equals 14 residues. In DNA form, the CDR3 reads TGTGCCAGCGAACTAGCGGCCAACAAAGAGACCCAGTACTTC. It is translated as CASELAANKETQYF.

In this sample, this clone turned up once. The chain links TRBV5-1 to TRBJ2-7; weak D call: TRBD2 (6 bases). CDR1 is SGHRS and CDR2 is YFSETQ in the germline V gene. The ends were cut back, 2 bases at V and 0 bases at J, with 15 bases in the middle. This CDR3 spans 16 amino acids. CDR3: CASSFQGGLGSYEQYF. In nucleotides, the CDR3 is TGCGCCAGCAGCTTCCAAGGAGGGCTCGGCTCCTACGAGCAGTACTTC.

V and J are TRBV6-1 and TRBJ2-7, with 7 positions matching TRBD2. The V gene end was trimmed by 3 bases and the J gene end by 0 bases; junction bases not matched to a gene: 5. The CDR3 consists of 15 residues. The germline gives CDR1 MNHNS, CDR2 SASEGT. CDR3 sequence (DNA): TGTGCCAGCAGTGACGTGGCGGGAGCCTCCTACGAGCAGTACTTC. Protein sequence: CASSDVAGASYEQYF.